Shown below are 26 T cell receptor beta chains from a single sample sequenced in a study of cytomegalovirus exposure and HLA in healthy donors. PCR primers comprised 60 Vbeta and 13 Jbeta primers. Profiled with immunoSEQ multiplex PCR; TCRdb holds only in-frame clones, not every one. The top ten clones hold approximately 1.6% of a sample with 140,000 to 150,000 clones, 65% to 80% of them seen once. The sequencing input was PBMCs. The source of these receptors is a woman in her thirties or forties in good health and CMV-seronegative.

The V gene is TRBV2, the J gene TRBJ2-3; 14 nucleotides match TRBD2. The CDR3 sequence is 16 residues long. V shed 7 bases and J 5 bases; nucleotides not matched to a gene: 8. Germline CDR1 is SNHLY and CDR2 is FYNNEI. CDR3 sequence (DNA): TGTGCCAGCAACTCCCCGGGACTAGCGGGAGAAGATACGCAGTATTTT. Protein: CASNSPGLAGEDTQYF.

The table lists this clone with a few counts. The rearrangement links TRBV2 to TRBJ2-3, with 8 bases that match TRBD1. Germline trimming cut 7 bases from V and 4 bases from J; bases unmatched to any gene: 13. Germline CDR1 and CDR2: SNHLY and FYNNEI. The CDR3 covers 16 residues. CDR3 residues: CASNDLLTGAADTQYF. CDR3 sequence (DNA): TGTGCCAGCAACGACCTTTTGACAGGGGCGGCAGATACGCAGTATTTT.

The chain joins TRBV5-4 to TRBJ2-3; 12 nucleotides agree with TRBD2. Germline CDR1 SGHNT, CDR2 YYREEE (reference sequence). CDR3 size: 18 residues. The J segment lost 1 base and the V segment lost 1 base, leaving 7 bases of the junction unmatched. CDR3 in amino acids: CASSLSRRLAGGTDTQYF. DNA for the CDR3: TGTGCCAGCAGCTTGTCCAGACGACTAGCGGGGGGCACAGATACGCAGTATTTT.

The chain carries TRBV7-9 and TRBJ2-3, with a tentative D call TRBD1 (6 bases). Germline loops: CDR1 SEHNR, CDR2 FQNEAQ (reference sequence). This CDR3 has 14 amino acids. The germline V and J ends were trimmed by 5 bases and 5 bases, with 14 bases remaining between them. The CDR3 reads CASSPAYREDTQYF. The CDR3 DNA is TGTGCCAGCAGCCCCGCCTACAGGGAAGATACGCAGTATTTT.

The chain recombines TRBV11-2 with TRBJ2-2; D ambiguous. The CDR3 consists of 12 residues. The V gene lost 3 bases and the J gene lost 6 bases, with 5 bases spanning the gap. From germline, CDR1 is SGHAT and CDR2 FQNNGV. The CDR3, as DNA: TGTGCCAGCAGCTTTCTCGCCGGGGAGCTGTTTTTT. It codes for CASSFLAGELFF.

The CDR3 bases are TGTGCCTGGGACAGCTCGAATTCACCCCTCCACTTT. It specifies CAWDSSNSPLHF. This chain uses TRBV30 with TRBJ1-6, with D perhaps TRBD1 (5 bases). Germline-derived CDR1 and CDR2 are GTSNPN and SVGIG (reference sequence). V lost 5 bases and J lost 7, with 9 bases in between. The CDR3 extends over 12 amino acids.

This chain uses TRBV9 with TRBJ1-2; 8 bases match TRBD1. The CDR3 length is 13 residues. Germline values: CDR1 SGDLS, CDR2 YYNGEE. V trimming: 3 bases; J trimming: 8 bases; junction bases outside the gene matches: 6. CDR3 protein: CASSETGEGGYTF. The CDR3 nucleotides are TGTGCCAGCAGCGAGACAGGGGAGGGAGGCTACACCTTC.

The J gene is TRBJ1-2, the V gene TRBV6-5; 7 bases fit TRBD1. The CDR3 spans 14 residues. CDR1 is MNHEY and CDR2 is SVGAGI in the germline V gene. V lost 5 bases, J lost 4 bases, and 7 bases stayed unmatched. CDR3 in amino acids: CASSRDREFYGYTF. As DNA, the CDR3 is TGTGCCAGCAGTCGAGACAGGGAATTCTATGGCTACACCTTC.

The chain combines TRBV5-5 with TRBJ2-7; TRBD1 aligns across 8 bases. The CDR3 length is 12 residues. Trimming took 4 bases from V and 13 from J; bases not matched to a gene: 10. Germline assignment: CDR1 SGHKS and CDR2 YYEKEE (reference sequence). This CDR3 reads CASSPPGGSPYF. The CDR3 region has the DNA TGTGCCAGCAGCCCCCCAGGGGGCTCTCCCTACTTC.

This clone was recorded once. The chain joins TRBV6-1 to TRBJ2-7; TRBD2 matches 7 bases. CDR3 length equals 13 residues. From germline, CDR1 is MNHNS and CDR2 SASEGT. The junction had 5 bases not matched to a gene; V was cut back by 8 bases and J by 1 base. The CDR3 DNA follows: TGTGCCAGCTTCGGGCGGGAGTCCTACGAGCAGTACTTC. Protein sequence: CASFGRESYEQYF.

The J gene is TRBJ2-3, the V gene TRBV5-5; D is possibly TRBD2 (5 bases). The V gene's germline CDR1 is SGHKS and CDR2 YYEKEE (reference sequence). The V end was cut by 0 bases, the J end by 6 bases, with 8 bases between. The CDR3 extends over 13 amino acids. CDR3 nucleotide sequence: TGTGCCAGCAGCTTGGTTGGGGAGGATACGCAGTATTTT. It yields the protein CASSLVGEDTQYF.

This sequence joins TRBV7-9 and TRBJ2-7; D not certain. Germline V CDR1 and CDR2: SEHNR, FQNEAQ (reference sequence). The CDR3 length is 12 residues. Trimming took 1 base from V and 3 from J, leaving 4 bases between them. As DNA, the CDR3 is TGTGCCAGCAGCTTAGTCGTCTACGAGCAGTACTTC. It translates to CASSLVVYEQYF.

The count of this clone is one. Other DNA sequences in this specimen translate into the identical CDR3. V usage is TRBV19 and J usage is TRBJ1-5, with 7 bases identical to TRBD1. V lost 3 bases and J lost 2; bases outside the gene matches: 4. The CDR3 extends over 15 amino acids. CDR1 is LNHDA, CDR2 SQIVND, per germline (reference sequence). The CDR3 DNA reads as TGTGCCAGTAGTATGGGTGACAGGGGCAATCAGCCCCAGCATTTT. Translating it yields CASSMGDRGNQPQHF.

This CDR3 reads CASSLEGGGYTF. The CDR3 DNA reads TGTGCCAGCAGCTTAGAAGGGGGCGGCTACACCTTC. The V gene is TRBV7-8, the J gene TRBJ1-2; 7 positions match TRBD1. CDR3 length: 12 amino acids. V shed 1 base, J shed 8 bases, and the junction held 1 base outside the gene matches. Germline V gene data show CDR1 as SGHVS and CDR2 as FQNEAQ.

The V gene is TRBV27, the J gene TRBJ2-7, with D possibly matching TRBD2 (6 bases). The V end was cut by 6 bases, the J end by 0 bases, with 18 bases between. The CDR3 covers 16 residues. The V gene's germline CDR1 is MNHEY and CDR2 SMNVEV (reference sequence). This chain's CDR3 is CASSLGGLPSSYEQYF. Here the CDR3 DNA reads TGTGCCAGCAGCCTGGGAGGACTCCCGAGCTCCTACGAGCAGTACTTC.

The chain couples TRBV9 to TRBJ1-1, with TRBD1 as a possible D gene (5 bases). V shed 4 bases and J shed 0 bases, with 7 bases lying between them. There are 13 residues in the CDR3. The V gene's germline CDR1 is SGDLS and CDR2 YYNGEE. CDR3 coding DNA: TGTGCCAGCAGCCCGGGGGTGAACACTGAAGCTTTCTTT. This codes for CASSPGVNTEAFF.

V and J are TRBV2 and TRBJ1-4; D call uncertain. Per germline, CDR1 SNHLY and CDR2 FYNNEI. The CDR3 consists of 11 residues. V was shortened by 5 bases and J by 4 bases, with 2 bases between the two germline ends. The CDR3 loop is CASSYNEKLFF. CDR3 bases: TGTGCCAGCAGTTATAATGAAAAACTGTTTTTT. The complete variable domain, with remaining parts taken from reference TRBV2 and TRBJ1-4, reads EPEVTQTPSHQVTQMGQEVILRCVPISNHLYFYWYRQILGQKVEFLVSFYNNEISEKSEIFDDQFSVERPDGSNFTLKIRSTKLEDSAMYFCASSYNEKLFFGSGTQLSVL.

V and J are TRBV6-6 and TRBJ2-7; no firm D call. CDR3 length equals 13 residues. Germline V gene sequence: CDR1 MNHNY, CDR2 SVGAGI (reference sequence). Trimming left V 7 bases short and J 0 bases short, with 10 bases between. This CDR3 is CASTQRSSYEQYF. The CDR3, as DNA: TGTGCCAGCACCCAACGGAGCTCCTACGAGCAGTACTTC.

The V gene is TRBV7-9, the J gene TRBJ2-7, with TRBD1 matching 9 bases. V was pared by 2 bases and J by 1 base, with 3 bases of the junction left unmatched. Germline CDR1 is SEHNR and CDR2 is FQNEAQ (reference sequence). This CDR3 has 15 residues. The CDR3 spells CASSLIGTGSYEQYF. DNA for the CDR3: TGTGCCAGCAGCTTAATTGGGACAGGGTCCTACGAGCAGTACTTC. The full variable domain, in which reference TRBV7-9 and TRBJ2-7 provide the parts outside the CDR3, is DTGVSQNPRHKITKRGQNVTFRCDPISEHNRLYWYRQTLGQGPEFLTYFQNEAQLEKSRLLSDRFSAERPKGSFSTLEIQRTEQGDSAMYLCASSLIGTGSYEQYFGPGTRLTVT.

This chain links TRBV11-2 with TRBJ1-1; D remains ambiguous. The CDR3 is 17 residues long. Germline CDR1 SGHAT, CDR2 FQNNGV. V lost 0 bases to trimming and J lost 7 bases, with 21 bases between them. CDR3 sequence (DNA): TGTGCCAGCAGCTTAGATGGGAAGGACTCTCGTCACTGTGAAGCTTTCTTT. Amino acids: CASSLDGKDSRHCEAFF.

The chain employs TRBV18 and TRBJ2-7; 10 positions agree with TRBD1. CDR3 length: 16 residues. Unmatched junction bases numbered 10, after V lost 3 bases and J lost 5 bases. CDR1 KGHSH and CDR2 LQKENI come from the germline V gene. For the CDR3, the DNA is TGTGCCAGCTCACCGGGACAGGGGACCGCTGGCGACGAGCAGTACTTC. Its protein product is CASSPGQGTAGDEQYF.

V gene TRBV6-5 combines with J gene TRBJ1-2; D not resolved. V was clipped by 5 bases and J by 6 bases, with 19 bases between them. The CDR3 has 15 amino acids. Looked up from germline, CDR1 is MNHEY and CDR2 is SVGAGI. As DNA, the CDR3 is TGTGCCAGCAGTCCCCGGAGTTTGTCCGGTAATGGCTACACCTTC. Translating gives CASSPRSLSGNGYTF.

V and J are TRBV5-1 and TRBJ1-3; 7 bases map to TRBD1. Germline V lookup: CDR1 SGHRS, CDR2 YFSETQ. There are 19 residues in the CDR3. V gave up 0 bases and J gave up 0 bases; unmatched junction bases: 12. This chain's CDR3 is CASSLESRGRSSSGNTIYF. CDR3 nucleotide sequence: TGCGCCAGCAGCTTGGAATCCAGGGGGAGGTCAAGCTCTGGAAACACCATATATTTT. The variable domain in full, completed from reference TRBV5-1 and TRBJ1-3, reads KAGVTQTPRYLIKTRGQQVTLSCSPISGHRSVSWYQQTPGQGLQFLFEYFSETQRNKGNFPGRFSGRQFSNSRSEMNVSTLELGDSALYLCASSLESRGRSSSGNTIYFGEGSWLTVV.

V is TRBV6-5 and J is TRBJ2-5; a possible D gene is TRBD2 (6 bases). V shed 6 bases and J shed 3 bases, with 14 bases lying between them. Germline V gene lookup returns CDR1 MNHEY and CDR2 SVGAGI. The CDR3 runs to 14 residues. The CDR3 sequence: CASSSDYYKETQYF. Here the CDR3 DNA reads TGTGCCAGCAGCTCGGACTACTATAAAGAGACCCAGTACTTC.

CDR3 nucleotide sequence: TGTGCCAGGGAGAGATACGAGCAGTACTTC. Translating gives CARERYEQYF. The V gene is TRBV6-1, the J gene TRBJ2-7; D unclear. The CDR3 length is 10 residues. Germline CDR1 is MNHNS and CDR2 is SASEGT. Trimming left V 9 bases short and J 4 bases short, with 7 bases between.

The rearrangement uses TRBV27 and TRBJ2-7, with 8 bases lining up with TRBD1. This CDR3 contains 14 residues. V gave up 4 bases and J gave up 1 base; unmatched junction bases: 3. Looked up from germline, CDR1 is MNHEY and CDR2 is SMNVEV (reference sequence). In DNA, the CDR3 is TGTGCCAGCAGTTCCCGGGACAGGTCCTACGAGCAGTACTTC. This encodes CASSSRDRSYEQYF.